Below, 6 T cell receptor beta chains from the same sample are listed, as sequenced in a study of T cell clonotyping in hematopoietic cell transplantation. Profiling relied on immunoSEQ multiplex PCR, and the TCRdb table lists in-frame clones only, not all of them. This table has 15,000 to 20,000 clones, about 72% appearing once. Time point: recipient sample about 28 days before transplant, after cytoreduction. Here the sequenced sample was peripheral blood mononuclear cells, taken before stem cell transplant. These receptors all stem from a man aged 55 to 70 with acute myeloid leukemia. Some clones in this sample may be carry-over from other donors' samples.

The CDR3 coding sequence is TGTGCCTCTGGACAGGGGTCTCCCGTACCCTATGGCTACACCTTC. Amino acids: CASGQGSPVPYGYTF. The V and J genes are TRBV19 and TRBJ1-2; 9 nucleotides agree with TRBD1. This CDR3 comprises 15 residues. V lost 11 bases to trimming and J lost 4 bases; unmatched junction nucleotides: 14. Germline V gives CDR1 LNHDA, CDR2 SQIVND (reference sequence).

V usage is TRBV30 and J usage is TRBJ2-5, with a tentative D call TRBD2 (6 bases). The CDR3 loop spans 12 amino acids. The V gene's germline CDR1 is GTSNPN and CDR2 SVGIG (reference sequence). V lost 2 bases, J lost 5 bases, and 9 bases lay in between. DNA for the CDR3: TGTGCCTGGAGTCTCGCGGGGGAGACCCAGTACTTC. Residues: CAWSLAGETQYF.

V usage is TRBV7-3 and J usage is TRBJ2-1; D gene uncertain. Germline V gives CDR1 SGHTA, CDR2 FQGTGA. There are 15 residues in the CDR3. Trimming took 5 bases from V and 0 from J, leaving 11 bases between them. CDR3 sequence reads: CASSLDVSSYNEQFF. The CDR3 DNA sequence: TGTGCCAGCAGCCTTGATGTTAGCTCCTACAATGAGCAGTTCTTC.

This clone is medium-sized by share. The V gene is TRBV7-9, the J gene TRBJ1-1, with D uncertain. The germline V gene encodes CDR1 SEHNR and CDR2 FQNEAQ (reference sequence). The CDR3 is 13 residues long. The V end was cut by 10 bases, the J end by 1 base, with 13 bases between. CDR3: CAIVTGGNTEAFF. The CDR3 bases are TGTGCCATCGTGACCGGTGGGAACACTGAAGCTTTCTTT.

The V and J genes are TRBV7-2 and TRBJ1-3; 9 bases match TRBD1. The V gene end was trimmed by 6 bases and the J gene end by 4 bases; junction bases not matched to a gene: 7. Germline V CDR1 and CDR2: SGHTA, FQGNSA. The CDR3 totals 15 residues. CDR3 in DNA: TGTGCCAGCAGTCCCACCGGGACAGGGGGAAACACCATATATTTT. Translating it yields CASSPTGTGGNTIYF.

The chain combines TRBV4-1 with TRBJ1-1; D is possibly TRBD1 (6 bases). V lost 1 base, J lost 0 bases, and 12 bases lay in between. There are 16 residues in the CDR3. In germline, CDR1 is MGHRA, CDR2 YSYEKL. The CDR3 nucleotides are TGCGCCAGCAGCCAAGGGGGGGCGTATATGAACACTGAAGCTTTCTTT. Translated: CASSQGGAYMNTEAFF.